The next 5 T cell receptor beta chains were all read from a single sample in a study of CD8+CD57+ T cells in acquired aplastic anemia. The use of genomic DNA as template underpinned the TCR beta VDJ and CDR3 profiling. TCRdb processed the reads anew with MiXCR; each CDR3 protein has one entry. Among some 180,000 distinct CDR3 sequences listed, 46% were seen once. The sequencing input was sorted CD4+, CD8+, or CD8+CD57+ T cells (not recorded which) from PBMCs. These receptors originate from a human donor in good health.

The V gene is TRBV20-1, the J gene TRBJ2-1; 8 nucleotides align to TRBD2. CDR3 size: 15 residues. Trimming cost V 1 base and J 0 bases; bases outside gene matches: 2. Germline V lookup: CDR1 DFQATT, CDR2 SNEGSKA (reference sequence). CDR3 nucleotide sequence: TGCAGTGCTAGAGGCAGCGGGAGCTCCTACAATGAGCAGTTCTTC. It codes for CSARGSGSSYNEQFF.

To note about this clonotype: It is likely a read error, because the conserved phenylalanine at the end of the CDR3 is missing. The V gene is TRBV20-1, the J gene TRBJ1-6, with D perhaps TRBD1 (5 bases). Trimming pared 0 bases from V and 7 bases from J, leaving 16 bases between. The CDR3 spans 16 residues. The V gene's germline CDR1 is DFQATT and CDR2 SNEGSKA (reference sequence). CDR3 loop: CSARDLGQSANSPLHS. The DNA for the CDR3 is TGCAGTGCTAGAGATCTGGGGCAGTCGGCCAATTCACCCCTCCACTCT.

The chain uses TRBV2 and TRBJ1-1; 8 bases match TRBD1. Trimming cost V 9 bases and J 4 bases; bases outside gene matches: 4. CDR3 length: 12 amino acids. The germline V gene has CDR1 SNHLY and CDR2 FYNNEI. CDR3 DNA: TGTGCCAGTGGACAGGGTGGCACTGAAGCTTTCTTT. Translating it yields CASGQGGTEAFF.

This clonotype was counted at least ten times. The chain combines TRBV7-2 with TRBJ1-3; D is possibly TRBD1 (6 bases). The germline gives CDR1 SGHTA, CDR2 FQGNSA. CDR3 length: 17 amino acids. Between the trimmed V and J ends, which lost 0 bases and 1 base, there was a span of 13 bases. CDR3 nucleotide sequence: TGTGCCAGCAGCTTAGCGACAGGACTTACATCTGGAAACACCATATATTTT. Translated, it gives CASSLATGLTSGNTIYF.

Many counts were recorded for this clonotype. The chain recombines TRBV7-2 with TRBJ1-6, with D possibly matching TRBD1 (6 bases). The germline CDR1 and CDR2 sequences are SGHTA and FQGNSA. The CDR3 is made up of 14 amino acids. V was trimmed by 1 base and J by 9 bases, leaving 10 bases between them. CDR3 coding DNA: TGTGCCAGCAGCTTAGTTGGGGGCCGTTCACCCCTCCACTTT. Translation gives CASSLVGGRSPLHF.